This is a list of T cell receptor beta chains from one sample in a study of T cells in Graves' hyperthyroidism and ophthalmopathy. TCRdb processed the multiplex PCR reads anew with MiXCR; each CDR3 protein has one entry. This sample has a few hundred thousand distinct CDR3 sequences, with around an eighth found just once. Material: blood. These receptors were obtained from a man aged 30 to 39 with Graves' hyperthyroidism that later progressed to Graves' ophthalmopathy. Each CDR3 is given with its conserved first and last residue. Fields, in order: J gene, V gene, CDR3 protein.

TRBJ2-6,TRBV28,CASSFLGGSGANVLTF
TRBJ2-5,TRBV3-1,CASRKGDIRETQYF
TRBJ1-2,TRBV2,CASSDTGTVRDYGYTF
TRBJ2-3,TRBV18,CASSPPSLAGSTQYF
TRBJ1-1,TRBV20-1,CSVTSFGMNTEAFF
TRBJ1-2,TRBV5-1,CASRAEVNYGYTF
TRBJ2-2,TRBV19,CASSHRGYNTGELFF
TRBJ2-2,TRBV18,CARSPSGTGELFF
TRBJ1-1,TRBV18,CASSPGYGGGNTEAFF
TRBJ2-5,TRBV30,CAWSGQSQETQYF
TRBJ1-3,TRBV5-8,CASSLRGASGNTIYF
TRBJ2-7,TRBV7-9,CASSPSMGRPLIYEQYF
TRBJ1-1,TRBV28,CASSLRGARTEAFF
TRBJ1-2,TRBV2,CASRGESSSSYTF
TRBJ2-5,TRBV6-1,CASSGGRPQETQYF
TRBJ1-3,TRBV6-1,CASSHRQGHGNTIYF
TRBJ2-5,TRBV12-3/TRBV12-4,CASSLGQNQETQYF
TRBJ2-2,TRBV27,CASSSGAPNGELFF
TRBJ2-3,TRBV6-1,CASRLTRSETDTQYF
TRBJ2-1,TRBV6-1,CASSGRDGDRGLYYNEQFF
TRBJ1-4,TRBV7-2,CASSPSIPVRGPSAWELFF
TRBJ2-1,TRBV11-3,CASSPRDRFGRNEQFF
TRBJ1-2,TRBV6-1,CASSVRDAYGYTF
TRBJ1-2,TRBV9,CASSPPTRGNYGYTF
TRBJ2-1,TRBV29-1,CSVWTSYNEQFF
TRBJ2-7,TRBV7-6,CASSLAPPGTSSYEQYF
TRBJ1-4,TRBV29-1,CSVSQNEKLFF
TRBJ1-2,TRBV14,CASSLSPGGNYGYTF
TRBJ2-7,TRBV5-1,CASSLRDRTYEQYF
TRBJ2-3,TRBV5-1,CASSRNASGGTDTQYF
TRBJ2-1,TRBV20-1,CSASPPPGQGLRGLNEQFF
TRBJ1-1,TRBV4-1,CASSPRQLNTEAFF
TRBJ1-2,TRBV6-2/TRBV6-3,CASSYPNVGGGYGYTF
TRBJ1-5,TRBV28,CASSGTGGIQPQHF
TRBJ1-6,TRBV9,CASSVRQQNSPLHF
TRBJ1-2,TRBV4-1,CASSQSGNFYGYTF
TRBJ1-5,TRBV12-3/TRBV12-4,CASSGQVNQPQHF
TRBJ2-1,TRBV18,CASSPIFETGGNEQFF
TRBJ1-6,TRBV15,CATSVPTVIGYSPLHF
TRBJ1-2,TRBV6-1,CASSGDSLDSSYGYTF
TRBJ1-1,TRBV18,CASSRDRGPITEAFF
TRBJ1-3,TRBV20-1,CSAPQGLDGNTIYF
TRBJ2-3,TRBV20-1,CSALQGKDPDTQYF
TRBJ2-1,TRBV19,CASRAGTGGYNEQFF
TRBJ2-7,TRBV28,CASSGLAGGPTHEQYF
TRBJ1-5,TRBV2,CASGEGRVGSQPQHF
TRBJ1-1,TRBV6-5,CASSYSSEGAGAFF
TRBJ2-3,TRBV5-1,CASSLAQGFADTQYF
TRBJ2-6,TRBV2,CASRTSGNVLTF
TRBJ1-5,TRBV19,CASSIESTGSPNQPQHF
TRBJ1-3,TRBV20-1,CSARRPPGNTIYF
TRBJ1-6,TRBV20-1,CSAEGPNSPLHF
TRBJ2-6,TRBV5-1,CASSLRPTGANVLTF
TRBJ2-3,TRBV20-1,CSAMYRGGLDTQYF
TRBJ2-7,TRBV14,CASSQLRTAEQYF
TRBJ2-3,TRBV25-1,CASSEYKGGVTDTQYF
TRBJ2-7,TRBV7-9,CASSAQGGPVAYEQYF
TRBJ1-5,TRBV2,CASKRGTGVQPQHF